Each of the 25 T cell receptor beta chains below was sequenced from the same sample in a study of blood T cell repertoires in COVID-19. The protocol was immunoSEQ multiplex PCR, while the TCRdb copy is restricted to in-frame clones and leaves out a portion. Seen here are over 14,000 clones, 60% to 85% observed once, and the top ten hold roughly 13%. The sequenced material came from peripheral blood. Receptors originate from a man aged 55 to 70 with acute or convalescent COVID-19.

The rearrangement joins TRBV5-6 to TRBJ1-5, with TRBD1 identical over 9 bases. The CDR3 loop spans 14 amino acids. The germline V gene encodes CDR1 SGHDT and CDR2 YYEEEE. The V segment lost 3 bases and the J segment 5 bases; nucleotides outside the gene matches: 3. As DNA, the CDR3 is TGTGCCAGCAGCTCCAGGGACAGGGATCAGCCCCAGCATTTT. Protein product: CASSSRDRDQPQHF.

This clone was recorded once. The chain combines TRBV19 with TRBJ1-5, with TRBD1 identical over 8 bases. This CDR3 contains 15 residues. V was clipped by 5 bases and J by 4 bases; unmatched bases: 7. Germline-derived CDR1 and CDR2 are LNHDA and SQIVND (reference sequence). The CDR3 loop is CASSPRTGPNQPQHF. CDR3 in DNA: TGTGCCAGTAGTCCTCGGACAGGGCCTAATCAGCCCCAGCATTTT.

The chain is built from TRBV10-3 and TRBJ2-1, with D tentatively TRBD1 (6 bases). Germline values: CDR1 ENHRY, CDR2 SYGVKD. The V end was cut by 0 bases, the J end by 9 bases, with 12 bases between. The CDR3 is 14 residues long. This CDR3 reads CAISESFEGGEQFF. CDR3 sequence (DNA): TGTGCCATCAGTGAGTCGTTCGAAGGGGGTGAGCAGTTCTTC.

The chain carries TRBV7-2 and TRBJ2-2; D is undetermined. The CDR3 covers 17 residues. Trimming removed 0 bases from V and 0 bases from J, with 11 bases in between. Germline CDR1 is SGHTA and CDR2 is FQGNSA. CDR3 region: CASSLAAFFTNTGELFF. The DNA of the CDR3 is TGTGCCAGCAGCTTAGCGGCTTTCTTCACGAACACCGGGGAGCTGTTTTTT.

V and J are TRBV27 and TRBJ2-1; TRBD1 agrees at 10 bases. This CDR3 is 16 amino acids long. Germline trimming cut 5 bases from V and 4 bases from J; bases unmatched to any gene: 8. Germline CDR1 reads MNHEY; CDR2 reads SMNVEV (reference sequence). CDR3 nucleotides: TGTGCCAGCAGTACCCCCCGGGACAGGGGTTACAATGAGCAGTTCTTC. This translates into CASSTPRDRGYNEQFF.

This chain uses TRBV3-1 (or the pseudogene TRBV3-2) with TRBJ1-5; 7 bases align to TRBD1. V gave up 2 bases and J gave up 4 bases; unmatched junction bases: 5. Germline CDR1 LGHDT, CDR2 YNNKEL (reference sequence). The CDR3 length is 15 residues. CDR3 DNA: TGTGCCAGCAGCCAATCCGGACAGGCGAATCAGCCCCAGCATTTT. Its translation is CASSQSGQANQPQHF.

The V call is TRBV5-6, the J call TRBJ2-1; 14 bases match TRBD2. The CDR3 length is 14 residues. Germline V gene sequence: CDR1 SGHDT, CDR2 YYEEEE. J lost 12 bases, V lost 4 bases, and 6 bases had no gene match. The CDR3 DNA sequence: TGTGCCAGCAGCCAGGGACTAGCGGGAGTTGGGCAGTTCTTC. Protein: CASSQGLAGVGQFF. Full variable domain (remainder filled in from reference TRBV5-6 and TRBJ2-1): DAGVTQSPTHLIKTRGQQVTLRCSPKSGHDTVSWYQQALGQGPQFIFQYYEEEERQRGNFPDRFSGHQFPNYSSELNVNALLLGDSALYLCASSQGLAGVGQFFGPGTRLTVL.

This clone was seen only a few times. The chain employs TRBV7-2 and TRBJ2-7; 8 nucleotides agree with TRBD2. V was pared by 7 bases and J by 0 bases, with 5 bases of the junction left unmatched. From germline, CDR1 is SGHTA and CDR2 FQGNSA. The CDR3 is 14 residues long. This chain's CDR3 is CASTERGTSYEQYF. CDR3 coding DNA: TGTGCCAGCACGGAGCGGGGGACCTCCTACGAGCAGTACTTC.

The chain joins TRBV2 to TRBJ2-1; 10 nucleotides match TRBD1. J was trimmed by 8 bases and V by 7 bases; bases with no gene match: 11. CDR3 length: 15 amino acids. The V gene's germline CDR1 is SNHLY and CDR2 FYNNEI. This CDR3 reads CASIKTGGGQDEQFF. The CDR3 DNA sequence: TGTGCCAGCATCAAGACAGGGGGCGGACAGGATGAGCAGTTCTTC.

The genes are TRBV5-1 and TRBJ2-7, with D possibly TRBD2 on 5 matching bases. The CDR3 covers 15 residues. Per the germline V gene, CDR1 is SGHRS and CDR2 is YFSETQ. V gave up 4 bases and J gave up 1 base, with 15 bases separating them. CDR3: CASSPMTTGSYEQYF. The CDR3 DNA is TGCGCCAGCAGCCCCATGACGACGGGGTCCTACGAGCAGTACTTC.

The genes are TRBV6-5 and TRBJ1-6; weak D call: TRBD1 (5 bases). The CDR3 spans 14 residues. The V and J ends lost 2 bases and 10 bases respectively, with 12 bases between them. Germline CDR1 MNHEY, CDR2 SVGAGI. CDR3 coding DNA: TGTGCCAGCAGTTACCTCAGGGATGGGTCACCCCTCCACTTT. Protein: CASSYLRDGSPLHF.

V gene TRBV19 combines with J gene TRBJ2-7, with 7 bases lining up with TRBD1. Trimming removed 4 bases from V and 3 bases from J; junction bases left unmatched: 3. The germline CDR1 and CDR2 sequences are LNHDA and SQIVND (reference sequence). The CDR3 sequence is 13 residues long. The CDR3 DNA sequence: TGTGCCAGTAGTAACCCAGGGGGCTACGAGCAGTACTTC. Protein: CASSNPGGYEQYF.

V gene TRBV19 combines with J gene TRBJ1-2; TRBD1 might be the D (5 bases). The ends were cut back, 9 bases at V and 4 bases at J, with 21 bases in the middle. Germline V CDR1 and CDR2: LNHDA, SQIVND (reference sequence). This CDR3 spans 15 amino acids. The CDR3: CASGPRQTPIYGYTF. CDR3 bases: TGTGCCAGCGGCCCCCGACAGACACCTATCTATGGCTACACCTTC.

V gene TRBV5-1 combines with J gene TRBJ2-4; 13 bases fit TRBD2. This CDR3 has 15 amino acids. After removal of 0 bases from V and 13 bases from J, the junction contained 7 bases not matched to a gene. The germline gives CDR1 SGHRS, CDR2 YFSETQ. The CDR3 bases are TGCGCCAGCAGCTTGGCAGGGACTAGCGGGACCTCCCAGTACTTC. Residues: CASSLAGTSGTSQYF.

The gene calls are TRBV5-4 and TRBJ2-3; 10 bases map to TRBD2. Trimming cost V 2 bases and J 4 bases; bases outside gene matches: 7. Germline V lookup: CDR1 SGHNT, CDR2 YYREEE (reference sequence). The CDR3 extends over 16 amino acids. CDR3 residues: CASSFERGGLPDTQYF. The CDR3 nucleotides are TGTGCCAGCAGCTTCGAGCGGGGGGGCCTCCCAGATACGCAGTATTTT.

The V and J genes are TRBV5-5 and TRBJ1-6, with TRBD1 matching over 9 bases. Trimming at V came to 4 bases and at J to 9 bases, leaving 5 bases not matched to a gene. There are 14 residues in the CDR3. Looked up from germline, CDR1 is SGHKS and CDR2 is YYEKEE (reference sequence). The CDR3 here is CASSLRQGGSPLHF. CDR3 nucleotide sequence: TGTGCCAGCAGCCTTAGACAGGGGGGTTCACCCCTCCACTTT.

The chain uses TRBV6-6 and TRBJ1-4; 10 bases match TRBD1. V was pared by 0 bases and J by 6 bases, with 4 bases of the junction left unmatched. CDR3 length: 16 residues. Germline V CDR1 and CDR2: MNHNY, SVGAGI (reference sequence). The CDR3 loop is CASSYSDRGRYEKLFF. The CDR3 DNA reads as TGTGCCAGCAGTTACTCTGACAGGGGGCGGTATGAAAAACTGTTTTTT.

This chain joins TRBV7-2 and TRBJ2-1; D is ambiguous. From germline, CDR1 is SGHTA and CDR2 FQGNSA. Trimming pared 5 bases from V and 7 bases from J, leaving 9 bases between. The CDR3 covers 12 residues. The CDR3 here is CASSPTMNEQFF. Here the CDR3 DNA reads TGTGCCAGCAGCCCCACTATGAATGAGCAGTTCTTC.

Judged by abundance, this clone is medium-sized (0.01 to 0.1%). The V call is TRBV6-6, the J call TRBJ1-1, with a tentative D call TRBD1 (5 bases). The CDR3 covers 15 residues. Trimming took off 2 bases at V and 11 bases at J, with 21 bases between the two ends. The germline gives CDR1 MNHNY, CDR2 SVGAGI (reference sequence). The CDR3 DNA reads TGTGCCAGCAGTTACGCGGACGCGAGACTTCAGGGCGCTTTCTTT. It is translated as CASSYADARLQGAFF.

This clone turned up a few times. The chain employs TRBV7-6 and TRBJ1-1, with D hard to call. The CDR3 has 15 residues. Germline lookup yields CDR1 SGHVS and CDR2 FNYEAQ. Trimming left V 5 bases short and J 1 base short, with 14 bases between. CDR3 DNA: TGTGCCAGCAGCACCAAGCCGGGGAAGAACACTGAAGCTTTCTTT. This encodes CASSTKPGKNTEAFF.

For the CDR3, the DNA is TGTGCCAGCGGTTCTGGGACAGCAACTAATGAAAAACTGTTTTTT. As protein: CASGSGTATNEKLFF. The V gene is TRBV6-5, the J gene TRBJ1-4, with 7 bases fitting TRBD1. This CDR3 contains 15 residues. From germline, CDR1 is MNHEY and CDR2 SVGAGI. With 8 bases clipped from V and 0 bases from J, the junction kept 6 bases outside the gene matches.

The rearrangement joins TRBV19 to TRBJ2-7, with D maybe TRBD2 (6 bases). Trimming stripped 7 bases from V and 6 bases from J, with 10 bases between. CDR3 length: 11 residues. The V gene's germline CDR1 is LNHDA and CDR2 SQIVND (reference sequence). The CDR3 DNA reads as TGTGCCAGTATTTCCGGGGGCGAGCAGTACTTC. It encodes CASISGGEQYF.

This clone was seen once. V and J are TRBV7-9 and TRBJ1-1; 7 bases fit TRBD1. The V segment lost 1 base and the J segment 9 bases; nucleotides outside the gene matches: 11. The length of the CDR3 is 15 residues. CDR1 is SEHNR, CDR2 FQNEAQ, per germline (reference sequence). The CDR3 protein is CASSLDGTGVPQAFF. Written as DNA, the CDR3 is TGTGCCAGCAGCTTAGATGGTACAGGGGTCCCCCAAGCTTTCTTT.

The chain couples TRBV5-1 to TRBJ2-1; 9 bases are shared with TRBD2. The CDR3 consists of 14 residues. J gave up 9 bases and V 2 bases, and 6 bases lay outside the gene matches. Germline V gene data show CDR1 as SGHRS and CDR2 as YFSETQ. The CDR3 region has the DNA TGCGCCAGCAGCTTTAGCGGGAGCGAAGTTGAGCAGTTCTTC. Its translation is CASSFSGSEVEQFF.

The genes are TRBV6-6 and TRBJ1-3, with D unresolved. This CDR3 comprises 16 residues. CDR1 and CDR2 (germline): MNHNY, SVGAGI (reference sequence). The V end was cut by 2 bases, the J end by 2 bases, with 13 bases between. Here the CDR3 reads CASSYTMAGPGNTIYF. Here the CDR3 DNA reads TGTGCCAGCAGTTACACTATGGCCGGCCCTGGAAACACCATATATTTT.